This entry describes one TCR beta chain. No cognate antigen has been identified for it. No quality values exist for individual bases; no much larger clone is one base distant. This record comes from a study of OX40 agonist ivuxolimab in advanced cancers. Regarding the complete study: Ivuxolimab, which targeted the costimulatory receptor OX40 (CD134), was an agonistic, fully human IgG2 monoclonal antibody. Intravenous ivuxolimab was administered to patients every 2 weeks at six dose levels: 0.01, 0.1, 0.3, 1.5, 3 and 10 mg/kg. Of the approximately 50 dose-escalation patients, hepatocellular carcinoma was present in around 19, melanoma in around 15, renal cell carcinoma in 9 and head and neck cancer in 9. The dose-escalation cohort was 80% to 90% male with a mean age of about 54 years, ranging from roughly 23 to 90. Patients were allowed to have had prior anti-PD-1, anti-PD-L1 or anti-CTLA-4 therapy, and around 40% of the dose-escalation patients had previously received checkpoint inhibitors. Three dose-escalation patients achieved partial responses, one with hepatocellular carcinoma and two with cutaneous melanoma. Peripheral TCRbeta sequencing aimed to test whether ivuxolimab altered TCR sequence diversity and caused clonal T-cell expansion. The paper describes the monotherapy dose-escalation part (N = 52 patients) of the phase I trial of ivuxolimab.

What the research found in general, with its limitations: In partial responders in the 0.1-3.0 mg/kg groups, normalized peripheral clonal expansion was found to be among the lowest, especially among CD8+ T cells. At doses of 0.1 to 3.0 mg/kg, clonal expansion of both CD4+ and CD8+ blood T cells was observed from baseline to week 6. After ivuxolimab, more expanded clones were found on average in CD8+ T cells than in CD4+ T cells. Low levels of normalized T-cell clonal expansion were also seen in some patients who did not respond. Which antigens the clonally expanded peripheral T cells were specific for was not determined.

For sequencing of the TCRbeta CDR3 region, genomic DNA was extracted from the sorted cells. The immunoSEQ Assay was used for sequencing of TCRbeta CDR3 regions. The source is immuneACCESS, and TCRdb retained only in-frame sequences with V and J called. Part of the clones is not carried over; for the studies checked, unresolved V genes explain less than half of this, and the remainder is unexplained. A total of 50,000 to 70,000 clones appear in this sample, around 93% of them only once. The leading ten clones occupy almost 0.45% of the sample. Patients with autoimmune disease history or receiving systemic immunosuppression were excluded from the trial. In every dose cohort, peripheral blood was drawn for TCR sequencing at baseline, cycle 4 day 1, and cycle 7 day 1. Samples came from an open-label, multicenter, first-in-human phase I dose-escalation trial of ivuxolimab. Adults with locally advanced or metastatic head and neck squamous cell, hepatocellular, melanoma or renal cell carcinoma were enrolled in the trial. Before TCR sequencing, CD4+ T cells and CD8+ T cells were sorted from peripheral blood as separate populations.

CDR3 length: 15 amino acids, cysteine to phenylalanine. Of the read, only the CDR3 DNA is kept; its 45 bases are in frame from base 1. Cut back by 5 bases and 0 bases, the V and J ends lie 13 bases apart. In the germline V gene, CDR1 corresponds to MNHEY and CDR2 to SVGAGI. The origin of this receptor is an adult with an advanced solid tumor such as melanoma, head and neck, liver or kidney cancer. This sequence uses TRBV6-5 and TRBJ1-2, and the D gene may be TRBD1, 5 bases matching. The source was CD4+ or CD8+ T cells sorted from blood, collected in a trial of the OX40 agonist ivuxolimab. In nucleotide form, the sequence is TGTGCCAGCAGTACCGGACACTCGGCTAACTATGGCTACACCTTC. Its amino acids are CASSTGHSANYGYTF.